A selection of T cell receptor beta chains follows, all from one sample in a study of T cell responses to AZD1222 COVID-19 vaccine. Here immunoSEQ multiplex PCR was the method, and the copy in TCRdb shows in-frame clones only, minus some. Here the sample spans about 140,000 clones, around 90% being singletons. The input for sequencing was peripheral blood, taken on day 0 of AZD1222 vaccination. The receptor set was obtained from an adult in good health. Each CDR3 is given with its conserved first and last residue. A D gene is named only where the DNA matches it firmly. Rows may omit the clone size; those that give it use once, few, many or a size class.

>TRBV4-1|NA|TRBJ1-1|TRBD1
TGCGCCAGCAGCCAAGCTTCGTTTCGCGGACAGGGGTTTATTAGAGCTTTCTTT
CASSQASFRGQGFIRAFF
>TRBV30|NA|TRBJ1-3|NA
TGTGCCTGGAGTTTGGGTTCTGGAAACACCATATATTTT
CAWSLGSGNTIYF
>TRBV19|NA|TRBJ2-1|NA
TGTGCCAGTAGTATGAGGTCAGGGGCTACCGATGAGCAGTTCTTC
CASSMRSGATDEQFF
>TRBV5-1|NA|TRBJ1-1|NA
TGCGCCAGCAGCCTACTCGCCCGGGACCAGAATCGGGCTTTCTTT
CASSLLARDQNRAFF
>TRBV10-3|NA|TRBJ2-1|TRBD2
TGTGCCATCAATCTTAGCGGGGGGAGCTCCTACAATGAGCAGTTCTTC
CAINLSGGSSYNEQFF
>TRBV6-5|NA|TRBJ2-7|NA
TGTGCCAGCAGTTACTCGAGAACACACCACTACGAGCAGTACTTC
CASSYSRTHHYEQYF
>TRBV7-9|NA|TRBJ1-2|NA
TGTGCCAGCAGCTTGGGGGAAAGTGGCTACACCTTC
CASSLGESGYTF
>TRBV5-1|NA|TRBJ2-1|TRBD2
TGCGCCAGCAGCCTAATACCGATCGGACTAGCGGGAGCCCCTGAGCAGTTCTTC
CASSLIPIGLAGAPEQFF
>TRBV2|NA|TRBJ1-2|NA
TGTGCCAGCAGCCCTACAGGATATGGCTACACCTTC
CASSPTGYGYTF
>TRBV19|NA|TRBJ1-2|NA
TGTGCGACGAGGGCCTGGGACTATGGCTACACCTTC
CATRAWDYGYTF
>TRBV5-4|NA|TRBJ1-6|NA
TGTGCCAGCAGCTTGGCAGAAAGACATAATTCACCCCTCCACTTT
CASSLAERHNSPLHF
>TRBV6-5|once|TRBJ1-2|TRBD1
TGTGCCAGCGCGGACAGGGGCGCCTATGGCTACACCTTC
CASADRGAYGYTF
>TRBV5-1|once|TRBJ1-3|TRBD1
TGCGCCAGCAGCTTGGACAGGGGTGCGGGAAACACCATATATTTT
CASSLDRGAGNTIYF
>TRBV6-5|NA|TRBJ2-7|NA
TGTGCCAGCGAAAACAGGGGGGGAAGCTACGAGCAGTACTTC
CASENRGGSYEQYF
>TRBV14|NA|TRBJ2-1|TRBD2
TGTGCCAGCAGCCAAGTTTTTGCGGGAGACCTAACGAGAGATGAGCAGTTCTTC
CASSQVFAGDLTRDEQFF
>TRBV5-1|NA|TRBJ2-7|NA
TGCGCCAGCAGCCGTGGAAGCTCCTACGAGCAGTACTTC
CASSRGSSYEQYF
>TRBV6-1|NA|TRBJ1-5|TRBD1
TGTGCCAGCAGTGGGGACAGCCCGGGAAGTGGTCAGCCCCAGCATTTT
CASSGDSPGSGQPQHF
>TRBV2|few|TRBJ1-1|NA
TGTGCCACGAAGGGGCAGGGGAACACTGAAGCTTTCTTT
CATKGQGNTEAFF
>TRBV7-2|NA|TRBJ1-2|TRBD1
TGTGCCAGCAGCTTAGCTCGGACAGGGGGCGGATCGTACGGCTACACCTTC
CASSLARTGGGSYGYTF
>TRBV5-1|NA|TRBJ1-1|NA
TGCGCCAGCAGCTTGGCCAGCGGGGGCCAGAACACTGAAGCTTTCTTT
CASSLASGGQNTEAFF